The 22 T cell receptor beta chains listed next were all sequenced from one sample in a study of multiple sclerosis patients with progressive multifocal leukoencephalopathy (dated by TCRdb to about 2019). The time point label on this specimen signifies: time of PML onset. What this sample's treatment or condition label stands for: on natalizumab therapy at sampling. The library was built by means of the immunoSEQ multiplex PCR assay. TCRdb took this table from immuneACCESS and kept in-frame rearrangements with V and J called. Such tables lack part of the clones; where checked against another copy, unresolved V genes explain under half of the gap, and the rest is unexplained. Within this sample are fewer than 40,000 clones, with over 75% of them counted one time only. Approximately 3% of the sample comes from the top ten. The source material was PBMCs, sampled from a patient treated with natalizumab. All receptors come from a human donor with progressive multifocal leukoencephalopathy.

This clone was seen only once. The chain is built from TRBV6-5 and TRBJ1-1; TRBD1 might be the D (5 bases). The germline V gene encodes CDR1 MNHEY and CDR2 SVGAGI. This CDR3 spans 14 amino acids. V was pared by 7 bases and J by 5 bases, with 17 bases between. CDR3 sequence: CASTQPGRTTEAFF. CDR3 DNA: TGTGCCAGCACCCAACCGGGGCGGACGACTGAAGCTTTCTTT.

The chain joins TRBV5-6 to TRBJ1-1; TRBD1 aligns across 8 bases. With V trimmed by 3 bases and J by 7 bases, 5 bases remained unmatched. Germline V gene sequence: CDR1 SGHDT, CDR2 YYEEEE. The CDR3 sequence is 13 residues long. CDR3 in DNA: TGTGCCAGCAGCTCCGGACAGGGTAATGAAGCTTTCTTT. Its translation is CASSSGQGNEAFF. Full variable domain (remainder filled in from reference TRBV5-6 and TRBJ1-1): DAGVTQSPTHLIKTRGQQVTLRCSPKSGHDTVSWYQQALGQGPQFIFQYYEEEERQRGNFPDRFSGHQFPNYSSELNVNALLLGDSALYLCASSSGQGNEAFFGQGTRLTVV.

CDR3 region: CASRGKPQGSSYEQYF. CDR3 nucleotides: TGTGCCAGCCGAGGCAAGCCACAGGGGTCCTCCTACGAGCAGTACTTC. The V and J genes are TRBV27 and TRBJ2-7; TRBD1 matches at 7 bases. The CDR3 runs 16 residues. The J segment lost 0 bases and the V segment lost 8 bases, leaving 13 bases of the junction unmatched. Germline CDR1 is MNHEY and CDR2 is SMNVEV (reference sequence).

J is TRBJ1-4 and V is TRBV7-2; no firm D call. The CDR3 runs to 15 residues. The V end was cut by 5 bases, the J end by 3 bases, with 13 bases between. Per germline, CDR1 SGHTA and CDR2 FQGNSA. The CDR3 loop is CASSPGNTANEKLFF. The DNA for the CDR3 is TGTGCCAGCAGCCCGGGGAATACGGCTAATGAAAAACTGTTTTTT.

The genes are TRBV6-4 and TRBJ2-1; perhaps TRBD2 as D (6 bases). V shed 3 bases and J shed 7 bases, with 13 bases lying between them. The CDR3 is 14 residues long. Germline CDR1 reads MRHNA; CDR2 reads SNTAGT. The CDR3 sequence: CASSEQTSSNEQFF. The CDR3 DNA reads as TGTGCCAGCAGTGAACAGACTAGTTCAAATGAGCAGTTCTTC.

The genes are TRBV15 and TRBJ2-7; 10 bases match TRBD2. V trimming: 0 bases; J trimming: 7 bases; junction bases outside the gene matches: 9. This CDR3 has 16 amino acids. Germline values: CDR1 LNHNV, CDR2 YYDKDF (reference sequence). The CDR3, as DNA: TGTGCCACCAGCAGAGATCCCCTAGCGGGAGCTAAAGAGCAGTACTTC. Its translation is CATSRDPLAGAKEQYF.

This clone occurred once. The chain recombines TRBV7-2 with TRBJ1-4; D possibly corresponds to TRBD1 (6 bases). Germline V gene lookup returns CDR1 SGHTA and CDR2 FQGNSA. V was shortened by 3 bases and J by 8 bases, with 13 bases between the two germline ends. The CDR3 has 14 residues. The CDR3 DNA is TGTGCCAGCAGCTTGGACAGCCCATGGGAAAAACTGTTTTTT. Amino acid sequence: CASSLDSPWEKLFF.

The chain carries TRBV28 and TRBJ1-2; D unclear. V lost 1 base, J lost 8 bases, and 23 bases lay in between. Germline V gene data show CDR1 as MDHEN and CDR2 as SYDVKM. This CDR3 has 17 amino acids. CDR3 in amino acids: CASSLYSLESATLGYTF. The DNA for the CDR3 is TGTGCCAGCAGTTTATATTCTCTCGAGAGCGCGACCCTGGGCTACACCTTC.

The CDR3 spells CASSPKVQGRDEQYF. As DNA, the CDR3 is TGTGCCAGCTCACCAAAAGTTCAGGGACGCGACGAGCAGTACTTC. V is TRBV18 and J is TRBJ2-7; the D call may be TRBD1 or TRBD2 (5 bases each). The CDR3 has 15 amino acids. Germline V CDR1 and CDR2: KGHSH, LQKENI. V was shortened by 2 bases and J by 5 bases, with 16 bases between the two germline ends.

The V gene is TRBV21-1, the J gene TRBJ2-1; the table's D call TRBD1 went unverified against the DNA. TRBV21-1 is tagged as a pseudogene. This CDR3 is 16 amino acids long. CDR3 residues: CASSNGLHHSDNEQFF. CDR3 DNA sequence: TGTGCCAGCAGCAATGGGCTACACCATTCCGACAATGAGCAGTTCTTC.

This chain links TRBV18 with TRBJ2-7; D not resolved. The CDR3 is made up of 13 amino acids. The V end lost 2 bases, the J end lost 3 bases, and 8 bases lay between the germline ends. Germline CDR1 reads KGHSH; CDR2 reads LQKENI. Written as DNA, the CDR3 is TGTGCCAGCTCACCATACAAGCACTACGAGCAGTACTTC. Translating gives CASSPYKHYEQYF.

The genes are TRBV5-6 and TRBJ2-1; tentatively, D is TRBD1 (6 bases). The CDR3 runs 18 residues. Per the germline V gene, CDR1 is SGHDT and CDR2 is YYEEEE. Between the trimmed V and J ends, which lost 4 bases and 9 bases, there was a span of 29 bases. Here the CDR3 reads CASSPETTGPRFSGEQFF. The CDR3 coding sequence is TGTGCCAGCAGCCCGGAGACGACAGGACCCAGGTTCAGCGGTGAGCAGTTCTTC.

The chain carries TRBV5-1 and TRBJ2-7; D may match TRBD1 or TRBD2 (5 bases each). The germline V and J ends were trimmed by 5 bases and 0 bases, with 18 bases remaining between them. This CDR3 comprises 16 residues. The germline V gene encodes CDR1 SGHRS and CDR2 YFSETQ. DNA of the CDR3: TGCGCCAGCAGTTCCCTCGGGACGGGGTTCTCCTACGAGCAGTACTTC. Protein: CASSSLGTGFSYEQYF.

This chain links TRBV5-4 with TRBJ2-2, with D perhaps TRBD1 or TRBD2 (6 bases each). Germline V gene lookup returns CDR1 SGHNT and CDR2 YYREEE (reference sequence). The ends were cut back, 0 bases at V and 4 bases at J, with 10 bases in the middle. CDR3 length equals 15 residues. CDR3 amino acids: CASSLVGGSTGELFF. CDR3 in DNA: TGTGCCAGCAGCTTGGTAGGGGGGAGCACCGGGGAGCTGTTTTTT.

This chain joins TRBV10-3 and TRBJ2-1; either TRBD1 or TRBD2 may fit D (5 bases each). This CDR3 is 15 amino acids long. CDR1 and CDR2 (germline): ENHRY, SYGVKD. The germline V and J ends were trimmed by 1 base and 4 bases, with 11 bases remaining between them. CDR3 DNA: TGTGCCATCAGTGAGTTGGGACCACATTACAATGAGCAGTTCTTC. Translated: CAISELGPHYNEQFF.

For the CDR3, the DNA is TGTGCCAGCAGCTTCTCGGTAGGGGACACTGAAGCTTTCTTT. This gives the protein CASSFSVGDTEAFF. The V call is TRBV7-2, the J call TRBJ1-1; D is possibly TRBD1 (5 bases). V lost 3 bases, J lost 3 bases, and 11 bases lay in between. CDR1 is SGHTA and CDR2 is FQGNSA in the germline V gene. This CDR3 contains 14 residues.

The chain links TRBV6-1 to TRBJ2-7; 7 bases align to TRBD1. This CDR3 has 15 amino acids. Germline CDR1 MNHNS, CDR2 SASEGT. Germline trimming cut 7 bases from V and 0 bases from J; bases unmatched to any gene: 9. CDR3 in amino acids: CASTRQGPSSYEQYF. For the CDR3, the DNA is TGTGCCAGCACCCGACAGGGTCCCAGCTCCTACGAGCAGTACTTC.

This clone was counted only a few times. The chain couples TRBV10-3 to TRBJ1-3; D remains unclear. Trimming pared 6 bases from V and 0 bases from J, leaving 9 bases between. The V gene's germline CDR1 is ENHRY and CDR2 SYGVKD. The CDR3 length is 14 residues. In DNA form, the CDR3 reads TGTGCCATCAGGCCCTCCCCCTCTGGAAACACCATATATTTT. This translates into CAIRPSPSGNTIYF.

This rearrangement joins TRBV7-2 to TRBJ1-3, with D possibly being TRBD1 (6 bases). The CDR3 runs 16 residues. V was cut by 5 bases and J by 4 bases, with 18 bases left in between. Per germline, CDR1 SGHTA and CDR2 FQGNSA. The CDR3 DNA follows: TGTGCCAGCAGCCCCTATACAGGGTTTGGGGGAAACACCATATATTTT. Protein sequence: CASSPYTGFGGNTIYF. The full variable domain, its missing parts supplied by reference TRBV7-2 and TRBJ1-3, is GAGVSQSPSNKVTEKGKDVELRCDPISGHTALYWYRQSLGQGLEFLIYFQGNSAPDKSGLPSDRFSAERTGGSVSTLTIQRTQQEDSAVYLCASSPYTGFGGNTIYFGEGSWLTVV.

This chain joins TRBV28 and TRBJ2-3; D is uncertain. Germline V gene lookup returns CDR1 MDHEN and CDR2 SYDVKM. The CDR3 spans 12 residues. Trimming left V 6 bases short and J 4 bases short, with 8 bases between. For the CDR3, the DNA is TGTGCCAGCAGGCCGGTGGCAGATACGCAGTATTTT. This translates into CASRPVADTQYF.

The chain employs TRBV9 and TRBJ2-1, with TRBD2 matching 12 bases. The J segment lost 8 bases and the V segment lost 4 bases, leaving 4 bases of the junction unmatched. The germline gives CDR1 SGDLS, CDR2 YYNGEE. The CDR3 length is 14 residues. CDR3: CASSPLAGGYEQFF. CDR3 nucleotides: TGTGCCAGCAGCCCACTAGCGGGAGGATATGAGCAGTTCTTC.

The chain links TRBV4-2 to TRBJ2-5; 7 positions match TRBD2. Trimming removed 1 base from V and 5 bases from J; junction bases left unmatched: 13. This CDR3 has 17 residues. Per the germline V gene, CDR1 is LGHNA and CDR2 is YNFKEQ. CDR3 protein: CASSQVGTNTIRETQYF. Here the CDR3 DNA reads TGTGCCAGCAGCCAAGTTGGGACTAATACTATACGGGAGACCCAGTACTTC.